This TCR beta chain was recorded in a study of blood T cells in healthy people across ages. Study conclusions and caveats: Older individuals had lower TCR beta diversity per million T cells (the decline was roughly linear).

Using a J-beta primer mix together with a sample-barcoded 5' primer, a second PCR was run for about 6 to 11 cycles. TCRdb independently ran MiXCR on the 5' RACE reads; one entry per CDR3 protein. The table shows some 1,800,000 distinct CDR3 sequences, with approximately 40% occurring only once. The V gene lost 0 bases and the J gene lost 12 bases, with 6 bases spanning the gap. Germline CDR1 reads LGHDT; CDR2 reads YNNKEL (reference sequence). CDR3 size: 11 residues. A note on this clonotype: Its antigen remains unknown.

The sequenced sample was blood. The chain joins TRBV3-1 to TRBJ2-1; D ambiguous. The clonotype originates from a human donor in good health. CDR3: CASSQEARQFF. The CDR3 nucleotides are TGTGCCAGCAGCCAAGAGGCACGGCAGTTCTTC.